The TCR beta chain described here comes from a study of cytomegalovirus exposure and HLA in healthy donors. Across the study: Clustering assigned approximately 78% of the approximately 400 genotyped donors to the Caucasian-associated ancestry cluster. Study findings and constraints: With further analysis later on, most CMV-associated TCR beta chains appeared HLA-restricted. Cytomegalovirus-associated status was assigned to about 150 TCR beta chains.

Of note for this clone: Antigen specificity is unknown.

The CDR3 length is 15 residues. With V trimmed by 9 bases and J by 4 bases, 11 bases remained unmatched. In germline, CDR1 is SGHDT, CDR2 YYEEEE. The PCR had 60 Vbeta and 13 Jbeta primers. The method was immunoSEQ multiplex PCR; TCRdb's version includes in-frame clones alone and lacks a portion of them. The table includes around 190,000 clones, roughly 85% detected once. The V call is TRBV5-6, the J call TRBJ2-3; 10 positions match TRBD2. This TCR derives from a woman aged 30 to 39 in good health and CMV-seropositive. The sequenced material came from PBMCs. CDR3: CAMRERGGPADTQYF. The CDR3 nucleotides are TGTGCCATGAGAGAGCGGGGGGGCCCAGCAGATACGCAGTATTTT.